Below are 28 T cell receptor beta chains sequenced from a single sample in a study of blood T cell repertoires in COVID-19 (dated by TCRdb to about 2020). The library was built by means of the immunoSEQ multiplex PCR assay. Entries here come from immuneACCESS through TCRdb and include only in-frame sequences with V and J called. Some clones fail to appear in such tables; in the studies checked, an unresolved V gene covers under half of the shortfall, and the cause of the remainder is unknown. Within this sample are roughly 75,000 clones, with roughly 82% of them counted one time only. 11% of the sample belongs to the ten largest clones. Sequencing input: peripheral blood. The receptors stem from a man aged 50 to 59 with acute or convalescent COVID-19.

This clone showed up just once. The chain carries TRBV6-1 and TRBJ1-2; D gene ambiguous. CDR3 size: 17 residues. The V gene's germline CDR1 is MNHNS and CDR2 SASEGT. Trimming cost V 2 bases and J 5 bases, with 21 bases left between them. CDR3 residues: CASSEREQDRLNYGYTF. In nucleotides, the CDR3 is TGTGCCAGCAGTGAACGGGAGCAGGACCGGCTCAATTATGGCTACACCTTC.

The rearrangement joins TRBV27 to TRBJ2-7, with a tentative D call TRBD2 (6 bases). Germline CDR1 reads MNHEY; CDR2 reads SMNVEV (reference sequence). V lost 5 bases and J lost 0, with 14 bases in between. The CDR3 has 15 residues. This CDR3 is CASSMLAQSSYEQYF. CDR3 in DNA: TGTGCCAGCAGTATGCTAGCGCAAAGCTCCTACGAGCAGTACTTC.

The V gene is TRBV5-4, the J gene TRBJ2-7, with D maybe TRBD1 (6 bases). V shed 1 base and J shed 5 bases, with 10 bases lying between them. The CDR3 is made up of 13 amino acids. Germline lookup yields CDR1 SGHNT and CDR2 YYREEE (reference sequence). The chain's CDR3 is CASSLSDRNEQYF. In DNA, the CDR3 is TGTGCCAGCAGCTTGTCCGACAGGAACGAGCAGTACTTC.

This clone was observed a handful of times. The V gene is TRBV7-2, the J gene TRBJ1-2; TRBD1 matches 7 bases. The CDR3 runs to 19 residues. CDR1 and CDR2 (germline): SGHTA, FQGNSA. V was pared by 1 base and J by 2 bases, with 16 bases of the junction left unmatched. The CDR3 DNA sequence: TGTGCCAGCAGCTTAGAAAGGGCAGGGGGAGCGCGTCTCAACTATGGCTACACCTTC. Translated, it gives CASSLERAGGARLNYGYTF. The complete variable domain, with remaining parts taken from reference TRBV7-2 and TRBJ1-2, reads GAGVSQSPSNKVTEKGKDVELRCDPISGHTALYWYRQSLGQGLEFLIYFQGNSAPDKSGLPSDRFSAERTGGSVSTLTIQRTQQEDSAVYLCASSLERAGGARLNYGYTFGSGTRLTVV.

This clone was observed a single time. The chain is built from TRBV7-3 and TRBJ2-4; 8 bases align to TRBD1. The V and J ends lost 5 bases and 7 bases, in that order; junction bases with no gene match: 7. This CDR3 region has 14 residues. CDR1 and CDR2 from the germline V gene are SGHTA and FQGTGA. The CDR3 sequence is CASSPLAGGNIQYF. CDR3 in DNA: TGTGCCAGCAGCCCATTAGCAGGGGGCAACATTCAGTACTTC. Filled out from reference TRBV7-3 and TRBJ2-4, the complete variable domain reads GAGVSQTPSNKVTEKGKYVELRCDPISGHTALYWYRQSLGQGPEFLIYFQGTGAADDSGLPNDRFFAVRPEGSVSTLKIQRTERGDSAVYLCASSPLAGGNIQYFGAGTRLSVL.

This chain uses TRBV6-5 with TRBJ2-7, with 8 bases that match TRBD1. The germline CDR1 and CDR2 sequences are MNHEY and SVGAGI. The CDR3 has 15 residues. The J segment lost 0 bases and the V segment lost 6 bases, leaving 7 bases of the junction unmatched. The DNA of the CDR3 is TGTGCCAGCAGCCTCAGGACAGGGAGCTCCTACGAGCAGTACTTC. It specifies CASSLRTGSSYEQYF.

The V call is TRBV6-1, the J call TRBJ2-3; D may be TRBD1 (5 bases). V lost 1 base and J 2 bases, leaving 10 bases between the germline ends. CDR1 and CDR2 (germline): MNHNS, SASEGT. There are 15 residues in the CDR3. CDR3 sequence (DNA): TGTGCCAGCAGTGAAGTTGGGGCGCCCACAGATACGCAGTATTTT. This encodes CASSEVGAPTDTQYF.

The V and J genes are TRBV5-1 and TRBJ1-1, with D unclear. V dropped 1 base and J dropped 0 bases, with 13 bases sitting between them. The germline gives CDR1 SGHRS, CDR2 YFSETQ. This CDR3 region has 16 residues. This CDR3 reads CASSLQAVAMNTEAFF. The CDR3 DNA is TGCGCCAGCAGCTTGCAAGCGGTTGCTATGAACACTGAAGCTTTCTTT.

CDR3 DNA sequence: TGTGCCAGCAGCTTAGCGCCTACTGACGTCCTGACTTTC. It is translated as CASSLAPTDVLTF. The V gene is TRBV7-9, the J gene TRBJ2-6, with D unresolved. The germline V gene encodes CDR1 SEHNR and CDR2 FQNEAQ (reference sequence). V lost 0 bases, J lost 11 bases, and 8 bases lay in between. CDR3 size: 13 residues.

This chain uses TRBV20-1 with TRBJ2-5; D gene unclear. CDR3 length equals 11 residues. Germline loops: CDR1 DFQATT, CDR2 SNEGSKA (reference sequence). V was pared by 3 bases and J by 5 bases, with 7 bases between. The CDR3 nucleotides read TGCAGTGCTAGTTTGGGCGAGACCCAGTACTTC. This encodes CSASLGETQYF.

The chain's CDR3 is CATSDSGTGKNQPQHF. The DNA for the CDR3 is TGTGCCACCAGTGATTCGGGGACAGGGAAGAATCAGCCCCAGCATTTT. The rearrangement uses TRBV24-1 and TRBJ1-5; 9 bases line up with TRBD1. Trimming at V came to 2 bases and at J to 4 bases, leaving 5 bases not matched to a gene. Germline V gene sequence: CDR1 KGHDR, CDR2 SFDVKD. The CDR3 extends over 16 amino acids.

The chain has TRBV12-5 and TRBJ1-1; perhaps TRBD1 as D (5 bases). Germline CDR1 LGHNT, CDR2 FRNRAP. V was clipped by 1 base and J by 3 bases, with 12 bases between them. The CDR3 runs 15 residues. The CDR3 DNA follows: TGTGCTAGTGGTTTGGGGGGGGGTGGATACACTGAAGCTTTCTTT. It specifies CASGLGGGGYTEAFF. Combining the CDR3 with reference TRBV12-5 and TRBJ1-1 gives the whole variable domain DARVTQTPRHKVTEMGQEVTMRCQPILGHNTVFWYRQTMMQGLELLAYFRNRAPLDDSGMPKDRFSAEMPDATLATLKIQPSEPRDSAVYFCASGLGGGGYTEAFFGQGTRLTVV.

This chain joins TRBV24-1 and TRBJ2-7; D is perhaps TRBD1 (6 bases). Germline V gives CDR1 KGHDR, CDR2 SFDVKD. The CDR3 has 13 residues. V was shortened by 7 bases and J by 2 bases, with 11 bases between the two germline ends. In nucleotides, the CDR3 is TGTGCCACCAGCCCACAGGGAACCTACGAGCAGTACTTC. It translates to CATSPQGTYEQYF.

The chain employs TRBV7-3 and TRBJ2-3; D is possibly TRBD1 (5 bases). Germline assignment: CDR1 SGHTA and CDR2 FQGTGA. The length of the CDR3 is 12 residues. Trimming shortened V by 2 bases and J by 7 bases, and 7 bases separated the two germline ends. The CDR3 region has the DNA TGTGCCAGCAGCTTAGACAGAAATACGCAGTATTTT. Translated: CASSLDRNTQYF.

The chain combines TRBV29-1 with TRBJ2-7; 12 bases fit TRBD1. With 0 bases clipped from V and 4 bases from J, the junction kept 4 bases outside the gene matches. The CDR3 totals 15 residues. CDR1 is SQVTM, CDR2 ANQGSEA, per germline. CDR3 sequence: CSVEDGTGGGYEQYF. In DNA, the CDR3 is TGCAGCGTTGAAGATGGGACAGGGGGCGGGTACGAGCAGTACTTC.

The rearrangement uses TRBV10-1 and TRBJ2-7; weak D call: TRBD2 (5 bases). CDR3 length: 13 residues. Germline values: CDR1 WNHNN, CDR2 SYGVQD (reference sequence). The V end was cut by 9 bases, the J end by 5 bases, with 17 bases between. The CDR3 spells CASTDGIADEQYF. DNA for the CDR3: TGCGCCAGTACCGACGGGATCGCCGACGAGCAGTACTTC.

This clone showed up just once. The V and J genes are TRBV28 and TRBJ1-5, with 7 positions matching TRBD1. The trim removed 6 bases at V and 0 bases at J, leaving 8 bases unmatched. Germline V gene sequence: CDR1 MDHEN, CDR2 SYDVKM. CDR3 length: 16 amino acids. The CDR3 region has the DNA TGTGCCAGCAGACCGGACAGGACGTATAGCAATCAGCCCCAGCATTTT. Encoded protein: CASRPDRTYSNQPQHF.

The genes are TRBV5-8 and TRBJ1-5; 7 positions match TRBD1. This CDR3 comprises 17 residues. The V segment lost 0 bases and the J segment 0 bases; nucleotides outside the gene matches: 6. CDR1 SGHTS and CDR2 YDEGEE come from the germline V gene. CDR3 sequence: CASSLAITGDSNQPQHF. The CDR3 bases are TGTGCCAGCAGCTTGGCTATTACAGGGGATAGCAATCAGCCCCAGCATTTT. Full variable domain (outside the CDR3, taken from reference TRBV5-8 and TRBJ1-5): EAGVTQSPTHLIKTRGQQATLRCSPISGHTSVYWYQQALGLGLQFLLWYDEGEERNRGNFPPRFSGRQFPNYSSELNVNALELEDSALYLCASSLAITGDSNQPQHFGDGTRLSIL.

The count of this clone is one. This chain connects TRBV5-4 to TRBJ2-7; TRBD1 matches at 7 bases. This CDR3 contains 15 residues. With 4 bases clipped from V and 3 bases from J, the junction kept 10 bases outside the gene matches. The germline V gene encodes CDR1 SGHNT and CDR2 YYREEE (reference sequence). For the CDR3, the DNA is TGTGCCAGCAGCGGAAGACAGGGTGGTGACTACGAGCAGTACTTC. It codes for CASSGRQGGDYEQYF.

V gene TRBV5-6 combines with J gene TRBJ1-3; D is unclear. Trimming shortened V by 0 bases and J by 0 bases, and 7 bases separated the two germline ends. This CDR3 has 15 amino acids. Germline CDR1 reads SGHDT; CDR2 reads YYEEEE. The CDR3 region is CASSLGLNSGNTIYF. In DNA, the CDR3 is TGTGCCAGCAGCTTGGGACTTAACTCTGGAAACACCATATATTTT.

The chain recombines TRBV5-4 with TRBJ1-1, with D possibly matching TRBD1 (6 bases). The germline V and J ends were trimmed by 3 bases and 0 bases, with 15 bases remaining between them. This CDR3 comprises 16 residues. The germline CDR1 and CDR2 sequences are SGHNT and YYREEE (reference sequence). This chain's CDR3 is CASSWGGPTVNTEAFF. The CDR3 DNA reads as TGTGCCAGCAGCTGGGGGGGGCCCACCGTGAACACTGAAGCTTTCTTT.

The V and J genes are TRBV6-4 and TRBJ2-7; TRBD2 matches at 8 bases. V lost 7 bases, J lost 2 bases, and 10 bases stayed unmatched. The CDR3 extends over 15 amino acids. Germline CDR1 and CDR2: MRHNA and SNTAGT. DNA for the CDR3: TGTGCCAGCACCGGGGGGGGGCGGCACCCCTACGAGCAGTACTTC. It translates to CASTGGGRHPYEQYF.

The chain employs TRBV6-5 and TRBJ2-7, with 9 bases aligning to TRBD1. Trimming removed 6 bases from V and 2 bases from J; junction bases left unmatched: 5. The CDR3 is 14 amino acids. Germline V gene data show CDR1 as MNHEY and CDR2 as SVGAGI. The CDR3 DNA is TGTGCCAGCAGACCGGGACAGGGTACCTACGAGCAGTACTTC. This sequence encodes CASRPGQGTYEQYF.

CDR3 amino acids: CASSPLAGAGGTDTQYF. The CDR3 DNA sequence: TGTGCCAGTAGTCCACTAGCGGGAGCCGGGGGGACAGATACGCAGTATTTT. The rearrangement joins TRBV19 to TRBJ2-3, with 11 bases fitting TRBD2. Unmatched junction bases numbered 10, after V lost 5 bases and J lost 3 bases. The CDR3 runs 17 residues. The germline V gene encodes CDR1 LNHDA and CDR2 SQIVND (reference sequence). The variable domain in full, completed from reference TRBV19 and TRBJ2-3, reads DGGITQSPKYLFRKEGQNVTLSCEQNLNHDAMYWYRQDPGQGLRLIYYSQIVNDFQKGDIAEGYSVSREKKESFPLTVTSAQKNPTAFYLCASSPLAGAGGTDTQYFGPGTRLTVL.

The chain carries TRBV4-2 and TRBJ1-1; 7 bases map to TRBD1. Trimming at V came to 4 bases and at J to 5 bases, leaving 10 bases not matched to a gene. Germline loops: CDR1 LGHNA, CDR2 YNFKEQ. The length of the CDR3 is 15 residues. Here the CDR3 DNA reads TGTGCCAGCAGCCTCCGACAGGGCGGGGGGACTGAAGCTTTCTTT. It specifies CASSLRQGGGTEAFF.

The chain recombines TRBV7-2 with TRBJ2-7; D is perhaps TRBD2 (6 bases). V lost 5 bases, J lost 4 bases, and 12 bases lay in between. Germline CDR1 reads SGHTA; CDR2 reads FQGNSA. This CDR3 is 13 amino acids long. The CDR3 nucleotides read TGTGCCAGCAGCCTGGGGACTGAGTACGAGCAGTACTTC. Amino acid sequence: CASSLGTEYEQYF.

This clone occurred a few times. The chain has TRBV2 and TRBJ1-1; a weak D match, TRBD1 (6 bases). CDR1 and CDR2 (germline): SNHLY, FYNNEI. The CDR3 is 14 amino acids. V was trimmed by 6 bases and J by 0 bases, leaving 11 bases between them. The CDR3: CASRPDSMNTEAFF. DNA of the CDR3: TGTGCCAGCAGGCCGGACAGTATGAACACTGAAGCTTTCTTT.

This clone was counted once. Mismatch with germline at one junction end may stem from a read error. The genes are TRBV28 and TRBJ1-6; D is perhaps TRBD1 (6 bases). CDR3 length: 13 residues. Germline V gene sequence: CDR1 MDHEN, CDR2 SYDVKM. CDR3 in amino acids: CASSSPTGPPLHF. In DNA, the CDR3 is TGTGCCAGCAGTTCCCCGACAGGACCACCCCTCCATTTT.